The T cell receptor (beta chain) described here comes from a study of T-cell memory formation after mild COVID-19. This clonotype showed up just a few times. TCRdb recomputed calls from the 5' RACE reads with MiXCR, one row per CDR3 protein. The sample includes about 180,000 distinct CDR3 sequences, approximately 16% of them seen just once. Trimming removed 5 bases from V and 8 bases from J, with 6 bases in between. The V gene's germline CDR1 is KGHDR and CDR2 SFDVKD. This CDR3 region has 11 residues. Sequenced input: PBMCs or a T cell subset sorted from them (not recorded which). The sequence came from an adult woman who had mild COVID-19 (a few samples of this study predate the infection). Cell type and time point are not known. The chain recombines TRBV24-1 with TRBJ2-1; D call uncertain. In DNA, the CDR3 is TGTGCCACCAGTGTCGCCGATGAGCAGTTCTTC. It specifies CATSVADEQFF.